The entry below describes one T cell receptor (beta chain). Its antigen target is currently unknown. Base qualities are not recorded, but no much larger clone differs from it by a single base. The immunoSEQ Assay was the method used to sequence TCRbeta CDR3 regions. After extraction, genomic DNA underwent amplification by bias-controlled multiplex PCR, followed by high-throughput sequencing. Per the source publication's procedure: To quantify the absolute abundance of every unique TCRbeta CDR3 region, sequences were collapsed and filtered. T cell fraction was estimated by normalizing TCRbeta template counts to usable DNA, with usable DNA measured through amplification of reference genes found in all nucleated cells. Repertoire TCRs were annotated as SARS-CoV-2-specific when V gene, CDR3 amino acid sequence and J gene were exactly matched to a known reactive TCR set. The reference SARS-CoV-2 TCR set came from MIRA and was filtered for enrichment in COVID-19-positive ImmuneCODE repertoires, removing public or cross-reactive TCRs. Using the MIRA antigens, annotated TCRs were further analysed by specific ORF or by position within an ORF. Breadth was defined as annotated unique rearrangements over total unique productive rearrangements; depth was the summed frequency of those rearrangements. Two-sided Wilcoxon rank-sum tests were used to compare TCR breadth between groups. As stored in TCRdb, this immuneACCESS dataset retains in-frame rearrangements with V and J assigned. A fraction of the clones does not appear; measured against another copy, unresolved V genes explain less than half of the discrepancy, and the remainder lacks a known reason. D and trimming come from the DNA, and the V and J calls and clone size come from that table. The sample yields hundreds of thousands of clones; less than 90% were counted once. The ten largest clones capture about 10% of the sample.

This entry is derived from a study of Ad26.COV2.S vaccination and SARS-CoV-2 variants (dated by TCRdb to the early 2020s). Turning to the overall study: Vaccine-arm donors were drawn from COV1001, a multicentre, randomized, double-blind, placebo-controlled phase I-IIa trial of Ad26.COV2.S in healthy adults. Ad26.COV2.S was given intramuscularly at 5x10^10 or 1x10^11 viral particles, as a single shot or as two shots 56 days apart. Sequencing of the TCRbeta repertoire served to evaluate the specificity and breadth of SARS-CoV-2-reactive T cell receptors following Ad26.COV2.S vaccination. The TCR-sequenced set comprised approximately 32 samples: about 19 Ad26.COV2.S vaccine recipients, 5 placebo recipients and 8 SARS-CoV-2 convalescent individuals. Trial participants were randomized into five groups of five: low-dose or high-dose Ad26.COV2.S given once or twice, or placebo on both occasions. Blinding of investigators to trial group allocation was maintained during experiments and outcome assessment. Study-wide findings and limitations: After vaccination, spike-specific CD8+ and CD4+ T cell responses were reported to show substantial breadth. Comparable non-spike TCR breadth was observed between vaccine and placebo recipients, consistent with only spike being contained in the vaccine. The study was not powered to compare responses between vaccine doses or regimens. Compared with placebo recipients, Ad26.COV2.S recipients showed higher spike-specific TCR breadth (P = 0.0014). The authors noted that total T cell responses may have been underestimated by the TCR breadth and depth analyses.

Interpreted using the paper, the treatment or condition label stands for: roughly 20 received Ad26.COV2.S at low or high dose, single or two shots; roughly five received placebo; per-sample allocation not given. For vaccine and placebo recipients, repertoires were sequenced using samples collected on day 63 after the first injection. Cohort 1b enrolled 25 to 30 adults aged 18-55 years at a single site in Boston, USA, between 29 July and 7 August 2020. As a vaccine, Ad26.COV2.S was a replication-incompetent adenovirus type 26 vector that expressed a prefusion-stabilized SARS-CoV-2 spike protein derived from the original Wuhan strain. For CDR1 and CDR2, the germline V gene (reference sequence) lists PRHDT and FYEKMQ. Trimming at the junction amounts to 3 bases on V and 1 base on J, and the germline ends lie 10 bases apart. Spanning cysteine to phenylalanine, the CDR3 consists of 15 amino acids. Just CDR3 DNA is preserved here, 45 bases in frame from base 1.

This sample comprised peripheral blood, obtained in a trial of Ad26.COV2.S vaccine versus placebo. The TCR was taken from a person aged 18-60 years who received the Ad26.COV2.S COVID-19 vaccine or a placebo. The sequence links TRBV13 to TRBJ2-1; a tentative D call is TRBD1 (5 bases match). The bases read TGTGCCAGCAGCTTGGGGCGAATTTCCTACAATGAGCAGTTCTTC. This yields the protein CASSLGRISYNEQFF.